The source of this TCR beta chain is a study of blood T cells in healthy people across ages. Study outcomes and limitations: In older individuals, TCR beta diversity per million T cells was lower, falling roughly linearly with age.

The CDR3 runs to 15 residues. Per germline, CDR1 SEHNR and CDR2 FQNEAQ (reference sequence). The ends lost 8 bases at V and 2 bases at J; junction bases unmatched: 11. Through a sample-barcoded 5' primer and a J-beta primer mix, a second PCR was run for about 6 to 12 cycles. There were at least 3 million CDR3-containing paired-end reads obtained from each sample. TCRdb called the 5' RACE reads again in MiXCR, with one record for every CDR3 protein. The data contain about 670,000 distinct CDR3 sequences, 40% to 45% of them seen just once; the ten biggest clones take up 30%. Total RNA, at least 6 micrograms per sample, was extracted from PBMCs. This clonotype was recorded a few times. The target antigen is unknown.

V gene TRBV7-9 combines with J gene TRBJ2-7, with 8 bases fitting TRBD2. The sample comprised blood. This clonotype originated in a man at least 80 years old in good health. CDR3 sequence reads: CASGKPGLGAYEQYF. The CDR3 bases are TGTGCCAGCGGAAAGCCGGGACTAGGAGCCTACGAGCAGTACTTC.